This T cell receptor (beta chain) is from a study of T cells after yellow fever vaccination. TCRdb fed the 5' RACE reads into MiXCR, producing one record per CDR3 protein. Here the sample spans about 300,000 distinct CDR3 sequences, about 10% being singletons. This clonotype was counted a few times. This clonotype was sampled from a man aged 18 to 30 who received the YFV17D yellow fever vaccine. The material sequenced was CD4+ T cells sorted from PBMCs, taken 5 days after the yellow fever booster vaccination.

CDR3 in amino acids: CASRRSRQGAAEAFF. In DNA, the CDR3 is TGTGCCAGCAGACGATCCCGACAGGGGGCCGCTGAAGCTTTCTTT. This chain connects TRBV6-5 to TRBJ1-1, with TRBD1 matching over 10 bases. The CDR3 is made up of 15 amino acids. From germline, CDR1 is MNHEY and CDR2 SVGAGI. Losses at the gene ends were 6 bases for V and 6 bases for J; bases not matched to a gene: 10.